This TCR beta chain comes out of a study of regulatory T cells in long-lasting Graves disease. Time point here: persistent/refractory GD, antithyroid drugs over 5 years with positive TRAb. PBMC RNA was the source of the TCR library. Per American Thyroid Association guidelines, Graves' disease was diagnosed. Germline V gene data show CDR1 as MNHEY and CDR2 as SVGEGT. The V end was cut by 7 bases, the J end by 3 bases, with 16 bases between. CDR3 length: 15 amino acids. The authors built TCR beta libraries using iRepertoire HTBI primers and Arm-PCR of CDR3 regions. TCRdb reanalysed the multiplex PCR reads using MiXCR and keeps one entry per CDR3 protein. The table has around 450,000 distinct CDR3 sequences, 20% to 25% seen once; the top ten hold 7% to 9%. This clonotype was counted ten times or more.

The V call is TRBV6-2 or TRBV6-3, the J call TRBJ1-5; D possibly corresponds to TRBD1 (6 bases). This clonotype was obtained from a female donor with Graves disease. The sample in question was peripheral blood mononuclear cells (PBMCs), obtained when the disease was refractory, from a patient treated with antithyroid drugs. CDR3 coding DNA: TGTGCCAGCAAGAAACAGGGACAAGACAATCAGCCCCAGCATTTT. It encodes CASKKQGQDNQPQHF.